The 31 T cell receptor beta chains reported below all come from one sample, sequenced in a study of regulatory T cells in long-lasting Graves disease (dated by TCRdb to about 2021). The sample's time point, from its label and the paper: persistent/refractory GD, antithyroid drugs over 5 years with positive TRAb. For both TCR sequencing and RNA sequencing, RNA was extracted from PBMCs using TRIzol. Preparation of the library involved multiplex PCR. This sample was sequenced with an Illumina HiSeq 4000. CDR3 regions were amplified by Arm-PCR with iRepertoire HTBI primers to construct TCR beta libraries. TCRdb trimmed public reads at Q25 via fastp, called clones via MiXCR and kept in-frame beta chains. Entries are consolidated by CDR3 protein sequence, retaining the most common genes and DNA. For this sample there are 350,000 to 450,000 distinct CDR3 sequences; around 21% appear just once. Around 21% of the sample is in the top ten clones.

The source material was peripheral blood mononuclear cells (PBMCs), sampled when the disease was refractory, from a patient treated with antithyroid drugs. All receptors derive from a female donor with Graves disease.

This clonotype was found a few times. V is TRBV7-2 and J is TRBJ2-7; TRBD2 is a possible D gene (7 bases). Germline V CDR1 and CDR2: SGHTA, FQGNSA. V lost 2 bases, J lost 6 bases, and 14 bases lay in between. The length of the CDR3 is 14 residues. CDR3 DNA: TGTGCCAGCAGCTTAAGGCTAAGGGGGGGCGAGCAGTACTTC. Its protein product is CASSLRLRGGEQYF.

V and J are TRBV9 and TRBJ2-5, with D uncertain. This CDR3 has 13 amino acids. V was clipped by 0 bases and J by 4 bases, with 7 bases between them. From germline, CDR1 is SGDLS and CDR2 YYNGEE. DNA for the CDR3: TGTGCCAGCAGCGTAGACCCCGGAGAGACCCAGTACTTC. Protein sequence: CASSVDPGETQYF.

This clonotype was recorded a few times. The chain carries TRBV19 and TRBJ1-2; no firm D call. Trimming left V 6 bases short and J 2 bases short, with 16 bases between. There are 15 residues in the CDR3. Germline CDR1 reads LNHDA; CDR2 reads SQIVND (reference sequence). CDR3 sequence reads: CASRPRGRTNYGYTF. CDR3 in DNA: TGTGCCAGTAGGCCCCGTGGCAGGACCAACTATGGCTACACCTTC.

This clonotype was seen repeatedly, ten times or more. The chain employs TRBV2 and TRBJ2-5; D may be TRBD1 or TRBD2 (6 bases each). The CDR3 length is 11 residues. CDR1 and CDR2 (germline): SNHLY, FYNNEI. V was shortened by 5 bases and J by 7 bases, with 8 bases between the two germline ends. CDR3 sequence (DNA): TGTGCCAGCAGTAGGGGGGCGACCCAGTACTTC. Protein product: CASSRGATQYF.

This clonotype has a handful of counts. The chain joins TRBV28 to TRBJ2-1, with 9 bases that match TRBD1. The CDR3 has 15 residues. The germline gives CDR1 MDHEN, CDR2 SYDVKM. Losses at the gene ends were 3 bases for V and 2 bases for J; bases not matched to a gene: 2. The CDR3 loop reads CASSFGTGTYNEQFF. DNA of the CDR3: TGTGCCAGCAGTTTCGGGACAGGGACCTACAATGAGCAGTTCTTC.

The chain uses TRBV30 and TRBJ2-1; 10 bases map to TRBD2. V was pared by 3 bases and J by 6 bases, with 8 bases of the junction left unmatched. The CDR3 contains 15 residues. Germline CDR1 GTSNPN, CDR2 SVGIG (reference sequence). The CDR3 is CAWSLEAGGPNEQFF. CDR3 coding DNA: TGTGCCTGGAGCCTTGAAGCGGGAGGGCCCAATGAGCAGTTCTTC.

A few counts support this clonotype. This sequence joins TRBV4-3 and TRBJ1-4, with 7 bases that match TRBD1. The trim removed 4 bases at V and 3 bases at J, leaving 5 bases unmatched. The CDR3 loop spans 15 amino acids. Germline CDR1 LGHNA, CDR2 YSLEER. The CDR3 sequence: CASSPKGAANEKLFF. For the CDR3, the DNA is TGCGCCAGCAGCCCGAAGGGGGCAGCTAATGAAAAACTGTTTTTT.

This clonotype was detected many times. CDR3 region: CSAGEGTQYF. The CDR3 DNA sequence: TGCAGCGCCGGAGAGGGGACCCAGTACTTC. V usage is TRBV29-1 and J usage is TRBJ2-5; weak D call: TRBD2 (5 bases). V dropped 7 bases and J dropped 7 bases, with 10 bases sitting between them. CDR3 length: 10 amino acids. Germline values: CDR1 SQVTM, CDR2 ANQGSEA.

This clonotype was counted ten times or more. The rearrangement joins TRBV28 to TRBJ2-7, with D possibly TRBD2 on 5 matching bases. Trimming removed 3 bases from V and 0 bases from J, with 15 bases in between. The CDR3 totals 16 residues. The germline gives CDR1 MDHEN, CDR2 SYDVKM. CDR3 loop: CASSLRTGSLSYEQYF. The CDR3 bases are TGTGCCAGCAGTTTGAGGACGGGATCCCTCTCCTACGAGCAGTACTTC.

This clonotype has at least ten counts. CDR3: CASRSGANYGYTF. Written as DNA, the CDR3 is TGCGCCAGCAGGAGCGGTGCTAACTATGGCTACACCTTC. The rearrangement links TRBV5-1 to TRBJ1-2; D gene uncertain. The germline gives CDR1 SGHRS, CDR2 YFSETQ. The CDR3 runs 13 residues. V lost 5 bases to trimming and J lost 0 bases, with 8 bases between them.

In its sample, this clonotype was seen many times. The V and J genes are TRBV7-2 and TRBJ2-1; possibly TRBD1 or TRBD2 for D (5 bases each). Germline values: CDR1 SGHTA, CDR2 FQGNSA. There are 16 residues in the CDR3. Trimming shortened V by 2 bases and J by 8 bases, and 19 bases separated the two germline ends. CDR3 sequence reads: CASSLPPGPAVDEQFF. The CDR3 bases are TGTGCCAGCAGCTTACCGCCGGGGCCAGCTGTCGATGAGCAGTTCTTC. Full variable domain (remainder filled in from reference TRBV7-2 and TRBJ2-1): GAGVSQSPSNKVTEKGKDVELRCDPISGHTALYWYRQSLGQGLEFLIYFQGNSAPDKSGLPSDRFSAERTGGSVSTLTIQRTQQEDSAVYLCASSLPPGPAVDEQFFGPGTRLTVL.

This clonotype was recorded at least ten times. The chain combines TRBV2 with TRBJ1-2, with TRBD1 identical over 7 bases. With 1 base clipped from V and 2 bases from J, the junction kept 4 bases outside the gene matches. This CDR3 comprises 15 residues. Germline CDR1 and CDR2: SNHLY and FYNNEI. Here the CDR3 DNA reads TGTGCCAGCAGTGAAGGCGACAGGGCAAACTATGGCTACACCTTC. Encoded protein: CASSEGDRANYGYTF.

The chain employs TRBV27 and TRBJ2-1; 13 bases line up with TRBD2. There are 18 residues in the CDR3. The germline V gene has CDR1 MNHEY and CDR2 SMNVEV (reference sequence). V trimming: 7 bases; J trimming: 4 bases; junction bases outside the gene matches: 13. The CDR3, as DNA: TGTGCCAGCACCCCGCTGACTAGCGGGAGGACCCCATACAATGAGCAGTTCTTC. This translates into CASTPLTSGRTPYNEQFF.

This clonotype showed up many times. This chain's CDR3 is CASSDWEDASYEQYF. CDR3 DNA sequence: TGTGCCAGCAGTGATTGGGAAGACGCCTCCTACGAGCAGTACTTC. V and J are TRBV2 and TRBJ2-7; no reliable D call. CDR1 is SNHLY and CDR2 is FYNNEI in the germline V gene. The CDR3 has 15 amino acids. The V end was cut by 3 bases, the J end by 0 bases, with 12 bases between.

The genes are TRBV5-6 and TRBJ2-6; no clear D. Trimming pared 0 bases from V and 2 bases from J, leaving 12 bases between. The CDR3 has 17 residues. CDR1 and CDR2 from the germline V gene are SGHDT and YYEEEE. The CDR3 spells CASSLGAVATGANVLTF. The DNA for the CDR3 is TGTGCCAGCAGCTTGGGTGCGGTCGCAACTGGGGCCAACGTCCTGACTTTC.

This clonotype has more than one count but fewer than ten. The CDR3 reads CASSGDRAAELFF. The DNA for the CDR3 is TGCGCCAGCAGCGGGGACAGGGCGGCGGAACTGTTTTTT. The genes are TRBV4-3 and TRBJ1-4; TRBD1 matches 9 bases. This CDR3 has 13 residues. Trimming cost V 5 bases and J 12 bases; bases outside gene matches: 7. Per germline, CDR1 LGHNA and CDR2 YSLEER.

This clonotype was seen a few times. The chain recombines TRBV29-1 with TRBJ2-7; 9 bases agree with TRBD2. There are 12 residues in the CDR3. Germline trimming cut 6 bases from V and 5 bases from J; bases unmatched to any gene: 5. CDR1 is SQVTM, CDR2 ANQGSEA, per germline. CDR3 protein: CSVAGGGNEQYF. CDR3 coding DNA: TGCAGCGTGGCGGGGGGGGGCAACGAGCAGTACTTC.

This clonotype appeared a few times. The chain has TRBV10-3 and TRBJ2-5, with TRBD2 matching 7 bases. With V trimmed by 3 bases and J by 2 bases, 12 bases remained unmatched. In germline, CDR1 is ENHRY, CDR2 SYGVKD. This CDR3 is built from 17 residues. The CDR3 DNA sequence: TGTGCCATCAGTGACTCCCTGGGGATGGGAGGGCAAGAGACCCAGTACTTC. Translation: CAISDSLGMGGQETQYF.

This clonotype showed up many times. The CDR3 sequence: CASSVHRGDGYTF. CDR3 in DNA: TGTGCCAGCAGTGTTCACAGGGGCGATGGCTACACCTTC. The chain carries TRBV28 and TRBJ1-2; TRBD1 aligns across 7 bases. J gave up 6 bases and V 5 bases, and 6 bases lay outside the gene matches. The CDR3 consists of 13 residues. Germline CDR1 is MDHEN and CDR2 is SYDVKM.

This clonotype was picked up many times. The genes are TRBV28 and TRBJ2-7; TRBD1 matches at 7 bases. This CDR3 has 14 residues. Losses at the gene ends were 1 base for V and 3 bases for J; bases not matched to a gene: 3. In germline, CDR1 is MDHEN, CDR2 SYDVKM. The chain's CDR3 is CASSLFRDSYEQYF. The CDR3 DNA sequence: TGTGCCAGCAGTTTATTCCGGGACAGCTACGAGCAGTACTTC.

This clonotype was seen ten or more times. The gene calls are TRBV7-8 and TRBJ2-7, with TRBD1 matching 12 bases. Germline loops: CDR1 SGHVS, CDR2 FQNEAQ. Trimming took 5 bases from V and 0 from J; bases not matched to a gene: 8. The CDR3 covers 17 residues. This CDR3 is CASSPPGQGASSYEQYF. The CDR3 DNA reads as TGTGCCAGCAGCCCTCCGGGACAGGGGGCCAGCTCCTACGAGCAGTACTTC.

This clonotype was found many times. The chain couples TRBV6-2 or TRBV6-3 to TRBJ1-1; D gene uncertain. Trimming cost V 2 bases and J 9 bases, with 13 bases left between them. Germline assignment: CDR1 MNHEY and CDR2 SVGEGT. The CDR3 loop spans 13 amino acids. CDR3 amino acids: CASSYTGNSQAFF. The CDR3 nucleotides are TGTGCCAGCAGTTACACTGGAAACAGTCAAGCTTTCTTT.

This clonotype was seen many times. This chain connects TRBV29-1 to TRBJ2-2; 14 bases map to TRBD2. This CDR3 is 17 amino acids long. The V gene end was trimmed by 5 bases and the J gene end by 0 bases; junction bases not matched to a gene: 5. Germline values: CDR1 SQVTM, CDR2 ANQGSEA. CDR3 in DNA: TGCAGCGTTAGACTAGCGGGAGGGCTCCCGAACACCGGGGAGCTGTTTTTT. Translated: CSVRLAGGLPNTGELFF.

Turning to this clonotype: A much larger clonotype is one base distant, so this may be a read error. The CDR3 sequence is CSADDIQEAQYF. CDR3 DNA: TGCAGTGCTGACGACATTCAAGAGGCCCAGTACTTC. The chain recombines TRBV20-1 with TRBJ2-5; D unclear. This CDR3 has 12 amino acids. Germline V CDR1 and CDR2: DFQATT, SNEGSKA (reference sequence).

The gene calls are TRBV20-1 and TRBJ2-7; D might be TRBD2 (5 bases). V lost 1 base, J lost 1 base, and 11 bases lay in between. The CDR3 runs 14 residues. The germline gives CDR1 DFQATT, CDR2 SNEGSKA (reference sequence). CDR3 in DNA: TGCAGTGCTAGAGTACTAGGATTGTCCTACGAGCAGTACTTC. Translated, it gives CSARVLGLSYEQYF.

Many counts were recorded for this clonotype. The chain employs TRBV12-3 or TRBV12-4 and TRBJ2-7; unclear D gene. This CDR3 has 13 amino acids. Trimming removed 5 bases from V and 5 bases from J, with 13 bases in between. CDR3: CASSPDGRHEQYF. As DNA, the CDR3 is TGTGCCAGCAGTCCGGACGGGCGCCACGAGCAGTACTTC.

The genes are TRBV20-1 and TRBJ1-5; unclear D gene. V shed 3 bases and J shed 2 bases, with 11 bases lying between them. This CDR3 comprises 14 residues. Per germline, CDR1 DFQATT and CDR2 SNEGSKA (reference sequence). DNA for the CDR3: TGCAGTGCTAGTAAGGGAAATGGCAATCAGCCCCAGCATTTT. This codes for CSASKGNGNQPQHF.

This clonotype was counted between two and nine times. The chain uses TRBV19 and TRBJ1-1; D may be TRBD1 (6 bases). Trimming removed 6 bases from V and 4 bases from J, with 18 bases in between. The CDR3 extends over 15 amino acids. Germline V gene data show CDR1 as LNHDA and CDR2 as SQIVND (reference sequence). CDR3 DNA: TGTGCCAGTAGCGTACGGGGGGCGTTCGGCACTGAAGCTTTCTTT. Its protein is CASSVRGAFGTEAFF.

The rearrangement links TRBV9 to TRBJ1-1, with TRBD1 as a possible D gene (5 bases). The V end lost 3 bases, the J end lost 1 base, and 10 bases lay between the germline ends. CDR3 length equals 14 residues. Germline assignment: CDR1 SGDLS and CDR2 YYNGEE. The CDR3 DNA follows: TGTGCCAGCAGCGATCGGGACGGGAACACTGAAGCTTTCTTT. Translated, it gives CASSDRDGNTEAFF.

This clonotype was seen ten or more times. The chain combines TRBV28 with TRBJ1-6, with TRBD1 identical over 9 bases. This CDR3 has 14 residues. Trimming took 7 bases from V and 10 from J; bases not matched to a gene: 8. CDR1 is MDHEN, CDR2 SYDVKM, per germline. The CDR3 nucleotides read TGTGCCAGCACCGATACAGGGGGCGGATCACCCCTCCACTTT. This sequence encodes CASTDTGGGSPLHF.

The chain combines TRBV4-3 with TRBJ2-7; TRBD2 agrees at 8 bases. CDR1 and CDR2 from the germline V gene are LGHNA and YSLEER. This CDR3 has 17 amino acids. V shed 0 bases, J shed 2 bases, and the junction held 9 bases outside the gene matches. CDR3 DNA: TGCGCCAGCAGCCAAGATTGGATTAGCGGGGCTCCCTACGAGCAGTACTTC. This translates into CASSQDWISGAPYEQYF.